The rows below give T cell receptor beta chains drawn from one sample of a study of T-cell reconstitution after alpha-beta-depleted transplantation in children. Via MiXCR, TCRdb re-called the PCR reads, giving one row per CDR3 protein. The profile shows almost 500,000 distinct CDR3 sequences, approximately 10% of them singletons. This sample comprised PBMCs, obtained before TCRalphabeta/CD19-depleted stem cell transplant. The receptors here all came from a child aged 2-15 years with inherited bone marrow failure, due to receive a stem cell transplant. Both conserved end residues are part of each CDR3. D genes are given only for firm matches. A clone size is listed for some rows: how often the clone was seen (once, few, many), or a class if it is expanded.

CDR3 DNA | CDR3 protein | clone size | J gene | D gene | V gene
TGTGCCAGCAGCCGCCGTGCTAGCGGCTGGGACACCGGGGAGCTGTTTTTT | CASSRRASGWDTGELFF | many | TRBJ2-2 | TRBD2 | TRBV12-3/TRBV12-4
TGTGCCAGCAGTTTGGAAAGGGGCAATGAGCAGTTCTTC | CASSLERGNEQFF | many | TRBJ2-1 | - | TRBV27
TGTGCCAGCTCACCCAGCTACTCTGGGGCCAACGTCCTGACTTTC | CASSPSYSGANVLTF | - | TRBJ2-6 | - | TRBV18
TGCGCCAGCAGCTTGGGTCGAAAAGAGACCCAGTACTTC | CASSLGRKETQYF | few | TRBJ2-5 | - | TRBV5-1
TGTGCCAGCAGGGATTGGACTAGCGGGAACCCGAAGAGATACGAGCAGTACTTC | CASRDWTSGNPKRYEQYF | many | TRBJ2-7 | TRBD2 | TRBV6-1
TGTGCCAGCAGTTACTCTCTGGGGGGCGGCAATCAGCCCCAGCATTTT | CASSYSLGGGNQPQHF | few | TRBJ1-5 | - | TRBV6-2/TRBV6-3
TGCGCCAGCAGTGATAGCCTAGCGGCAATGGGGGAGTTCTTC | CASSDSLAAMGEFF | many | TRBJ2-1 | TRBD2 | TRBV10-2
TGTGCCAGCAGCGTAGGGCCAACTAGCGCGTACTACGAGCAGTACTTC | CASSVGPTSAYYEQYF | many | TRBJ2-7 | TRBD2 | TRBV9
TGTGCCAGCAGCGTAGCGGGGAACACCTACAATGAGCAGTTCTTC | CASSVAGNTYNEQFF | - | TRBJ2-1 | - | TRBV9
TGTGCCTGGAGGCTGGGGCCGGGTGGCTACACCTTC | CAWRLGPGGYTF | many | TRBJ1-2 | - | TRBV30
TGTGCCTGGAGTGAACTAGCGGCCTACGAGCAGTACTTC | CAWSELAAYEQYF | few | TRBJ2-7 | TRBD2 | TRBV30
TGTGCCAGCAGTGAATGGCTAGCGGGAGACAATGAGCAGTTCTTC | CASSEWLAGDNEQFF | many | TRBJ2-1 | TRBD2 | TRBV25-1
TGTGCCAGCAGTCTCCGTTCCACCGGGGAGCTGTTTTTT | CASSLRSTGELFF | many | TRBJ2-2 | - | TRBV28
TGTGCCAGCAGTTCCATACTCGGACCTTATCCCAGCTCCTACGAGCAGTACTTC | CASSSILGPYPSSYEQYF | many | TRBJ2-7 | - | TRBV28
TGTGCCACCAGCAGATCCGGGACAGGTCAAGAGACCCAGTACTTC | CATSRSGTGQETQYF | many | TRBJ2-5 | TRBD1 | TRBV15
TGTGCCAGCAGCTCGGGGACAGCCATTTGGGAGCAGTACTTC | CASSSGTAIWEQYF | few | TRBJ2-7 | TRBD1 | TRBV5-5
TGCAGTGCATCAAACCCGAGGTTCGGGGGGAATGAGCAGTTCTTC | CSASNPRFGGNEQFF | many | TRBJ2-1 | TRBD2 | TRBV20-1
TGCGCCAGCAGCCTGAACCCGGGAGGGCGTTCAAGCACAGATACGCAGTATTTT | CASSLNPGGRSSTDTQYF | - | TRBJ2-3 | TRBD2 | TRBV5-1
TGTGCCAGCAGCCGGCCGATCGGGACTAGCGGGAGCACAGATACGCAGTATTTT | CASSRPIGTSGSTDTQYF | - | TRBJ2-3 | TRBD2 | TRBV5-6
TGTGCTAGTGGTCCCGGACTTAGTGGTATCGATGAGCAGTTCTTC | CASGPGLSGIDEQFF | - | TRBJ2-1 | - | TRBV12-5
TGTGCCAGCAGCCAAGATTTTCGGGGGGCACAGTACTTC | CASSQDFRGAQYF | - | TRBJ2-7 | - | TRBV4-2
TGCAGTGCGCTTCAAGAGACCCAGTACTTC | CSALQETQYF | many | TRBJ2-5 | - | TRBV20-1